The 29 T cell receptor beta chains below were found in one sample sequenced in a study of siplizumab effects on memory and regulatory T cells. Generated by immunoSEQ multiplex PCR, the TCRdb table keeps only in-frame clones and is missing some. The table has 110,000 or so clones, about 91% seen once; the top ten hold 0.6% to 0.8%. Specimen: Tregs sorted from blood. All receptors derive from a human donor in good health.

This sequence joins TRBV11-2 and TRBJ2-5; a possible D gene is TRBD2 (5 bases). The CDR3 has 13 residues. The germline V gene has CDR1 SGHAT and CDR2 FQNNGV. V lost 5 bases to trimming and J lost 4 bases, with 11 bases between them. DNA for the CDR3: TGTGCCAGCAGCCAAATGAGGGTAGAGACCCAGTACTTC. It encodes CASSQMRVETQYF. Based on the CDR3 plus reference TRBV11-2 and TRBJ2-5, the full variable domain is EAGVAQSPRYKIIEKRQSVAFWCNPISGHATLYWYQQILGQGPKLLIQFQNNGVVDDSQLPKDRFSAERLKGVDSTLKIQPAKLEDSAVYLCASSQMRVETQYFGPGTRLLVL.

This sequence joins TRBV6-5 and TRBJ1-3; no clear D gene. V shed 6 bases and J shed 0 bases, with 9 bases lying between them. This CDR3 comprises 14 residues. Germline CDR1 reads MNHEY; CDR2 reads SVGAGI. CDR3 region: CASRRLSSGNTIYF. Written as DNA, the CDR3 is TGTGCCAGCAGACGACTCAGCTCTGGAAACACCATATATTTT.

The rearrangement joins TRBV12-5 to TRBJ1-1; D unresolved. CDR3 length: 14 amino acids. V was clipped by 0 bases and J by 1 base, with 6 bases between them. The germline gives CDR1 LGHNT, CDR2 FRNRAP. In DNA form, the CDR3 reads TGTGCTAGTGGTTTGGTACCGGAGAACACTGAAGCTTTCTTT. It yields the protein CASGLVPENTEAFF.

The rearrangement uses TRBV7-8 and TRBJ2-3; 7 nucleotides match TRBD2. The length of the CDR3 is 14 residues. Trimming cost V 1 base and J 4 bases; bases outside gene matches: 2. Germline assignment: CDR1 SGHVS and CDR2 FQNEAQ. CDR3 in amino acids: CASSLEGGADTQYF. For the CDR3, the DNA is TGTGCCAGCAGCTTAGAGGGAGGGGCAGATACGCAGTATTTT.

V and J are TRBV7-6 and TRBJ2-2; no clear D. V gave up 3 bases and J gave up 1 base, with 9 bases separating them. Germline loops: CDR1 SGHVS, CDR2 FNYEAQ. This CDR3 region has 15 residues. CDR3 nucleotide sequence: TGTGCCAGCAGCTTCGTGTCAGGGAACACCGGGGAGCTGTTTTTT. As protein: CASSFVSGNTGELFF.

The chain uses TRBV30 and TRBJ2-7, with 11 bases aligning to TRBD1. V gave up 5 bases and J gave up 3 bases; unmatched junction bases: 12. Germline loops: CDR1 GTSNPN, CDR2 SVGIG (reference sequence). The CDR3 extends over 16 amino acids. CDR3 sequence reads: CAWVPPRDRGNYEQYF. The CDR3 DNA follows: TGTGCCTGGGTCCCCCCCCGGGACAGGGGGAACTACGAGCAGTACTTC.

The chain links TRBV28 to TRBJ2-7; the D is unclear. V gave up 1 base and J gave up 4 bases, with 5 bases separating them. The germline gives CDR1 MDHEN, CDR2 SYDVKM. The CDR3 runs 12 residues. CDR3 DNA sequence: TGTGCCAGCAGTTTATCCAGTTACGAGCAGTACTTC. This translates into CASSLSSYEQYF.

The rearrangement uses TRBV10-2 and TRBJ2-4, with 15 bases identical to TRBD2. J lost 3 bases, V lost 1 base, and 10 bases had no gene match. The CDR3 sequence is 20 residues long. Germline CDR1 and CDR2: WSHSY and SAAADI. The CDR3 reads CASSEYRPGLAGGGKNIQYF. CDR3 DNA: TGCGCCAGCAGTGAGTACCGACCGGGACTAGCGGGAGGTGGCAAAAACATTCAGTACTTC.

The CDR3 DNA follows: TGTGCCAGCAGTACGTATTTGGTGACTAGCACAGATACGCAGTATTTT. It yields the protein CASSTYLVTSTDTQYF. The chain is built from TRBV27 and TRBJ2-3; D is unresolved. V lost 5 bases, J lost 0 bases, and 15 bases lay in between. Germline CDR1 and CDR2: MNHEY and SMNVEV (reference sequence). The CDR3 is 16 amino acids.

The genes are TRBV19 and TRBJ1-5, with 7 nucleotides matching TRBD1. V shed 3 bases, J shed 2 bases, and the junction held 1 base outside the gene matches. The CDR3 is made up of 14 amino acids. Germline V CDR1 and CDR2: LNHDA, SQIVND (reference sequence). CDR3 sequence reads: CASSIGTGNQPQHF. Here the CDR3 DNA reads TGTGCCAGTAGTATCGGGACAGGCAATCAGCCCCAGCATTTT.

In DNA form, the CDR3 reads TGCGCCAGCAGCTTGGAAGGAGGGGCCTCCTACAATGAGCAGTTCTTC. Translation gives CASSLEGGASYNEQFF. The chain couples TRBV5-1 to TRBJ2-1, with D possibly TRBD2 on 6 matching bases. Trimming shortened V by 0 bases and J by 0 bases, and 10 bases separated the two germline ends. This CDR3 is built from 16 residues. Germline V gene data show CDR1 as SGHRS and CDR2 as YFSETQ.

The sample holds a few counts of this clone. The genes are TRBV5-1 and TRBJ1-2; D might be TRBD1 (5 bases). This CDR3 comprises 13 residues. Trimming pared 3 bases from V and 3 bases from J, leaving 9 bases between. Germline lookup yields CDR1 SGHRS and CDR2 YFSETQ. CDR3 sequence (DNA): TGCGCCAGCAGCTCCGACAGCTACTATGGCTACACCTTC. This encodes CASSSDSYYGYTF.

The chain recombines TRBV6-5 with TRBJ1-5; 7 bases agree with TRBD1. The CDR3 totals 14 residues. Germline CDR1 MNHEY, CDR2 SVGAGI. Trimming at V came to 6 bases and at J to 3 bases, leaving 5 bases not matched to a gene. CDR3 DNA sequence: TGTGCCAGCAGGGAGACAGGGAACAATCAGCCCCAGCATTTT. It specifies CASRETGNNQPQHF.

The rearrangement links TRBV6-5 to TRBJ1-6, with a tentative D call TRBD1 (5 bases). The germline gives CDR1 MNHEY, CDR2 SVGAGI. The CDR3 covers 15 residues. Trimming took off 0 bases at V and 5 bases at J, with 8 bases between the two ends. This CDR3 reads CASSYSGRDNSPLHF. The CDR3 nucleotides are TGTGCCAGCAGTTACTCGGGCAGGGATAATTCACCCCTCCACTTT.

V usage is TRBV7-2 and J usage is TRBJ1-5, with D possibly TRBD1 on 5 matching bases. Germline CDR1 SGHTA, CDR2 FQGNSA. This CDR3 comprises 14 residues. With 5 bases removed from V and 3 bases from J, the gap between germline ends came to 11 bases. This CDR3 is CASSRSRVNQPQHF. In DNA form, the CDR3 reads TGTGCCAGCAGCCGATCCAGGGTCAATCAGCCCCAGCATTTT.

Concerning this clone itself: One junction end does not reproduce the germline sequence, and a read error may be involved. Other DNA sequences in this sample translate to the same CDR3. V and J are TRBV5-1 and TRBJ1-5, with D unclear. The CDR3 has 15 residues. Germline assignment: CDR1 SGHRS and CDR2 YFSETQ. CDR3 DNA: TGCGCCAGCAGCTTGGCCTCAGGAGGCAATCAGCCCCAGCACTTT. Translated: CASSLASGGNQPQHF.

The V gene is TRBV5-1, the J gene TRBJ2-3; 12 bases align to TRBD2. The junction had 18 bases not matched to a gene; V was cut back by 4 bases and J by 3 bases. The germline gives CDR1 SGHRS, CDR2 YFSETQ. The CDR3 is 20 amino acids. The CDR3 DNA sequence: TGCGCCAGCAGCCCCAAACCCCGACTAGCGGGGGAAGAAAGGACAGATACGCAGTATTTT. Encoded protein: CASSPKPRLAGEERTDTQYF.

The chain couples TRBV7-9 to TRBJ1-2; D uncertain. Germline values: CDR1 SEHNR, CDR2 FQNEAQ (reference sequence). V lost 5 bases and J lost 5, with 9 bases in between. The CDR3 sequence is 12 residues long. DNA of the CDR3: TGTGCCAGCAGCCCAGCAGAGTATGGCTACACCTTC. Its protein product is CASSPAEYGYTF.

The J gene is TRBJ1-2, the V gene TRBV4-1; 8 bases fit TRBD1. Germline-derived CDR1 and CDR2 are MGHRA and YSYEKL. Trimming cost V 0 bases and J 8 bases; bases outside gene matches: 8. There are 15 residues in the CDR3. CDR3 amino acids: CASSQDPQGAGGYTF. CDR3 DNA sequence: TGCGCCAGCAGCCAAGATCCCCAGGGGGCGGGAGGCTACACCTTC.

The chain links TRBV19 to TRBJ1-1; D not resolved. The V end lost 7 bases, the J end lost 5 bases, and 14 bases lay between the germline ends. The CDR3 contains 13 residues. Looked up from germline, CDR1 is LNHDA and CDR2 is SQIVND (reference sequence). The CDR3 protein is CASKGSPRTEAFF. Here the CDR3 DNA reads TGTGCCAGTAAGGGCTCTCCTAGGACTGAAGCTTTCTTT.

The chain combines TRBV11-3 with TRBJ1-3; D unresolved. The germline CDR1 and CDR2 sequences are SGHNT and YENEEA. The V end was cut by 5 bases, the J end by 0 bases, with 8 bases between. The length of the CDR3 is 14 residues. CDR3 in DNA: TGTGCCAGCAGCGCGGGAGACTCTGGAAACACCATATATTTT. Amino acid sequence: CASSAGDSGNTIYF.

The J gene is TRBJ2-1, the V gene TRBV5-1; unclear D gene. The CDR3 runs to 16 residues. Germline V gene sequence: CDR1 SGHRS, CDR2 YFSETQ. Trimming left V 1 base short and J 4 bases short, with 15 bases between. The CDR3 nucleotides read TGCGCCAGCAGCTTGTCATGGGGAAAGGGTTACAATGAGCAGTTCTTC. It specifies CASSLSWGKGYNEQFF.

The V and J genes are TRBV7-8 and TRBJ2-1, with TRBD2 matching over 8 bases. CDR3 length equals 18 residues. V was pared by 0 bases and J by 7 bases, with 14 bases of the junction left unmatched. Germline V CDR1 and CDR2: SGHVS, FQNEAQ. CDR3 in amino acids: CASSLAVRSGRRGNEQFF. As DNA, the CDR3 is TGTGCCAGCAGCTTAGCGGTCCGAAGCGGGAGAAGAGGGAATGAGCAGTTCTTC.

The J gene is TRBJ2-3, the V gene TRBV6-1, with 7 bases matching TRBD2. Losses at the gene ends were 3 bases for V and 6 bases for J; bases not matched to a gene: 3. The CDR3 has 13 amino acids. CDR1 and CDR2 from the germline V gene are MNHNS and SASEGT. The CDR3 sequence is CASSEGGVDTQYF. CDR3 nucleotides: TGTGCCAGCAGTGAGGGAGGGGTGGATACGCAGTATTTT.

In DNA form, the CDR3 reads TGTGCCAGCAGTGGGGACAGGGTTCAGTACTTC. This gives the protein CASSGDRVQYF. This chain links TRBV2 with TRBJ2-4; 9 nucleotides line up with TRBD1. V dropped 4 bases and J dropped 11; count of bases not matched to a gene: 0. The germline V gene has CDR1 SNHLY and CDR2 FYNNEI. This CDR3 is built from 11 residues. The variable domain in full, with the rest retrieved from reference TRBV2 and TRBJ2-4, is EPEVTQTPSHQVTQMGQEVILRCVPISNHLYFYWYRQILGQKVEFLVSFYNNEISEKSEIFDDQFSVERPDGSNFTLKIRSTKLEDSAMYFCASSGDRVQYFGAGTRLSVL.

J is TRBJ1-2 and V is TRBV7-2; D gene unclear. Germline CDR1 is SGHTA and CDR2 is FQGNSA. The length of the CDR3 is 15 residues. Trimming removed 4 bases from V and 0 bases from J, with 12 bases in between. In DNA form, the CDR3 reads TGTGCCAGCAGCTCCCGGTCCGTAACTAACTATGGCTACACCTTC. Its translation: CASSSRSVTNYGYTF.

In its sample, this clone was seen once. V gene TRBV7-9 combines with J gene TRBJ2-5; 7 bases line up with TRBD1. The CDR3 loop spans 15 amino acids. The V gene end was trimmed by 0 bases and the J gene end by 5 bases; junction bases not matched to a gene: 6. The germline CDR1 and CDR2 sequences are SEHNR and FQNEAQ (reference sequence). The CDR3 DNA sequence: TGTGCCAGCAGCTTAGCTGGGCAGGGGGTGGAGACCCAGTACTTC. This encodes CASSLAGQGVETQYF.

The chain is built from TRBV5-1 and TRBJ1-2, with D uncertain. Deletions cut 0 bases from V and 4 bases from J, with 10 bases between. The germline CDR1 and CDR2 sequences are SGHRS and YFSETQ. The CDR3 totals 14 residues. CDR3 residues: CASSLGVLGYGYTF. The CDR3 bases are TGCGCCAGCAGCTTGGGGGTGTTGGGCTATGGCTACACCTTC.

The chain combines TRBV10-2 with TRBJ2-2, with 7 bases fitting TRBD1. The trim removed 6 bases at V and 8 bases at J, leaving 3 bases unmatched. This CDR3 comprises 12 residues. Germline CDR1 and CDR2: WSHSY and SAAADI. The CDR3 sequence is CASRRGRGELFF. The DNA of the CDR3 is TGCGCCAGCAGAAGGGGGCGAGGGGAGCTGTTTTTT.